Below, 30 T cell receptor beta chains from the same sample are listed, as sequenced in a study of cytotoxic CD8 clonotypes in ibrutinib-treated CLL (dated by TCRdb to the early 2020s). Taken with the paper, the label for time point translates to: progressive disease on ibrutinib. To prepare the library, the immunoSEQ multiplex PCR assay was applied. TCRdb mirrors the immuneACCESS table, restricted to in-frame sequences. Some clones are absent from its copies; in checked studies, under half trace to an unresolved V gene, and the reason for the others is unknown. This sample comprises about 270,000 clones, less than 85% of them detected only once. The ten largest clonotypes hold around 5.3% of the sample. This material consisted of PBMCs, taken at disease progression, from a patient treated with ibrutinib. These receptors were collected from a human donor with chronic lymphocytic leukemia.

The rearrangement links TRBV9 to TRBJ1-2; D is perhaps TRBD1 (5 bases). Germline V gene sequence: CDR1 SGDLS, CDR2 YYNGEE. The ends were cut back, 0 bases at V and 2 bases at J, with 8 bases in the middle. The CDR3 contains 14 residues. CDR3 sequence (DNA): TGTGCCAGCAGCGTAGTCCAGGGAAACTATGGCTACACCTTC. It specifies CASSVVQGNYGYTF.

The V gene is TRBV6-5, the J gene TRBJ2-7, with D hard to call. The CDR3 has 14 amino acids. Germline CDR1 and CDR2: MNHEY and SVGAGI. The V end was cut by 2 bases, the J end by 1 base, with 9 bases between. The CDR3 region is CASSYRVLSYEQYF. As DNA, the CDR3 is TGTGCCAGCAGTTACCGGGTGCTTTCCTACGAGCAGTACTTC.

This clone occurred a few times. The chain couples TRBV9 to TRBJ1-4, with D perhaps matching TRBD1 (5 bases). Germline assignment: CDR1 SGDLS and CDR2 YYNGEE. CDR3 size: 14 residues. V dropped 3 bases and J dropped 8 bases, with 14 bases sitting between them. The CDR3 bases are TGTGCCAGCAGCGCTTCCGCGGCAGGGGAAAAACTGTTTTTT. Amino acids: CASSASAAGEKLFF.

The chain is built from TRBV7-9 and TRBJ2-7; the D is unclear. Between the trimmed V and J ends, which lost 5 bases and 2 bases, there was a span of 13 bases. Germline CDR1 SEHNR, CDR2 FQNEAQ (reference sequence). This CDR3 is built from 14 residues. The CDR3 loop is CASSPTRITYEQYF. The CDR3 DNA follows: TGTGCCAGCAGCCCCACAAGAATTACCTACGAGCAGTACTTC.

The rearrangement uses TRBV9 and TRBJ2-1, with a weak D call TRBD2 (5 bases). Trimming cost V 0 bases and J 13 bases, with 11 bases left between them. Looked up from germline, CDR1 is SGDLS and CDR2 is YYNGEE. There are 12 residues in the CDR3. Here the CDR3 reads CASSVEGSLQFF. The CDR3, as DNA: TGTGCCAGCAGCGTAGAAGGGAGCCTCCAGTTCTTC.

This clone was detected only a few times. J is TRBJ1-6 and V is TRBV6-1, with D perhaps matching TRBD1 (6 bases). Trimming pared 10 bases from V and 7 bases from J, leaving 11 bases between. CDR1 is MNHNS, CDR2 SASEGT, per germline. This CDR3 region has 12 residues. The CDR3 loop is CAILGQNSPLHF. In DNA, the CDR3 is TGTGCCATCTTAGGACAGAATTCACCCCTCCACTTT.

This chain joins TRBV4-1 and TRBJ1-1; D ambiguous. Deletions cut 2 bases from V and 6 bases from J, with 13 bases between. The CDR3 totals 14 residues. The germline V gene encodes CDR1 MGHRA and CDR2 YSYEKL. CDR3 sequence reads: CASSQREGLAEAFF. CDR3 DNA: TGCGCCAGCAGCCAAAGGGAGGGTCTGGCTGAAGCTTTCTTT.

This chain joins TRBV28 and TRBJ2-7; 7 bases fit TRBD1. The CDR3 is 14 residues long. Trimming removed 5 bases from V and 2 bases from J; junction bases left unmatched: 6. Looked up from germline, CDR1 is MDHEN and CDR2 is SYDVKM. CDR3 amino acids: CASSVDRAAYEQYF. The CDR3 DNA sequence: TGTGCCAGCAGTGTAGACAGGGCAGCCTACGAGCAGTACTTC.

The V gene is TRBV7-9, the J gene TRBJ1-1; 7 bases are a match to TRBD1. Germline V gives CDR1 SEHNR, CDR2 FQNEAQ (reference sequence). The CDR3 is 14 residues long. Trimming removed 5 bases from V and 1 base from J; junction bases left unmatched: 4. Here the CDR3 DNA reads TGTGCCAGCAGCCACCGACAGGGGAACACTGAAGCTTTCTTT. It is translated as CASSHRQGNTEAFF. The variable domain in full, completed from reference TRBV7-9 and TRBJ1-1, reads DTGVSQNPRHKITKRGQNVTFRCDPISEHNRLYWYRQTLGQGPEFLTYFQNEAQLEKSRLLSDRFSAERPKGSFSTLEIQRTEQGDSAMYLCASSHRQGNTEAFFGQGTRLTVV.

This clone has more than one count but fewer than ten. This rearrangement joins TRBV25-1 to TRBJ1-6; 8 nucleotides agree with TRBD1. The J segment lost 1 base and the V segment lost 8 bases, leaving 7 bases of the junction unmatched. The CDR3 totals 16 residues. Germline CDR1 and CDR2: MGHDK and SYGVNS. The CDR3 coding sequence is TGTGCCAGCGCAGGACAGGGTTGGTCCTATAATTCACCCCTCCACTTT. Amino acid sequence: CASAGQGWSYNSPLHF.

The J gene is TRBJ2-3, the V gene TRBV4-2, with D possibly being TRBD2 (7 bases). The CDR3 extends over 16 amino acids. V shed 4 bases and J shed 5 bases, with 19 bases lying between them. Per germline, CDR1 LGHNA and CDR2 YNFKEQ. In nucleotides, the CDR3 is TGTGCCAGCAGCCCTCTCTTGGGGGGGCTCGTAGATACGCAGTATTTT. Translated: CASSPLLGGLVDTQYF.

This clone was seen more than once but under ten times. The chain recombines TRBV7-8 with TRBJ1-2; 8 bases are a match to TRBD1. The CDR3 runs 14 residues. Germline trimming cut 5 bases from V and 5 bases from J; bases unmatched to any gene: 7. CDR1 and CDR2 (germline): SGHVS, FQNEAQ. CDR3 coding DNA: TGTGCCAGCAGCATGACAGGGGTTTTGTATGGCTACACCTTC. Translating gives CASSMTGVLYGYTF.

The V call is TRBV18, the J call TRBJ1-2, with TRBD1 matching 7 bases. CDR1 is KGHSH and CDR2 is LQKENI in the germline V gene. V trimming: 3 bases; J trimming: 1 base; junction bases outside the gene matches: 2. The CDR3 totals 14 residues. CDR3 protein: CASSPGQNNYGYTF. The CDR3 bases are TGTGCCAGCTCACCGGGACAGAATAACTATGGCTACACCTTC.

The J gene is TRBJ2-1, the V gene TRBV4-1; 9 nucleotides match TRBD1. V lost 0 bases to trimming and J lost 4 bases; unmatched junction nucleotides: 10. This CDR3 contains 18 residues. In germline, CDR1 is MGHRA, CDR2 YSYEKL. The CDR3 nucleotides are TGCGCCAGCAGCCAAGATGTACTCGGGACAGGGAAATACAATGAGCAGTTCTTC. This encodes CASSQDVLGTGKYNEQFF.

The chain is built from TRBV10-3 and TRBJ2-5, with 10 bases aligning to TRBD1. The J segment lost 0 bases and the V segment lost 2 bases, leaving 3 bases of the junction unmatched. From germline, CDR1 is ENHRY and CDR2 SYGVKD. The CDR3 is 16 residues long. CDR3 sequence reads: CAISEGTGAYQETQYF. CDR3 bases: TGTGCCATCAGTGAGGGGACAGGGGCGTACCAAGAGACCCAGTACTTC.

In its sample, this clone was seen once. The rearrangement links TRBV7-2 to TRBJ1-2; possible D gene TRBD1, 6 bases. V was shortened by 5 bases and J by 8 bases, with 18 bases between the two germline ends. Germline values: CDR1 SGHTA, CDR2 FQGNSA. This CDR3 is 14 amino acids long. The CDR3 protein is CASSQESGVRGYTF. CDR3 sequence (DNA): TGTGCCAGCAGCCAGGAATCAGGGGTGAGAGGCTACACCTTC.

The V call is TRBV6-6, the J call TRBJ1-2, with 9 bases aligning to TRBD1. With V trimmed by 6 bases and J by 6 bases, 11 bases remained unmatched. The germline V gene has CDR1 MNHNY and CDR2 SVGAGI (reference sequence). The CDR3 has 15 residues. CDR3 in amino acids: CASRPLTGGANGYTF. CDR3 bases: TGTGCCAGCAGACCGTTAACAGGGGGCGCGAATGGCTACACCTTC.

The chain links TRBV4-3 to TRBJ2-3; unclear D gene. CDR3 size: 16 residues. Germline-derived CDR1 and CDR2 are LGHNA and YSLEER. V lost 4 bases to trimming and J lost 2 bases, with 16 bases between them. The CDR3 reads CASSPEGSSPTDTQYF. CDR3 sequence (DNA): TGCGCCAGCAGCCCCGAAGGATCGTCGCCCACAGATACGCAGTATTTT.

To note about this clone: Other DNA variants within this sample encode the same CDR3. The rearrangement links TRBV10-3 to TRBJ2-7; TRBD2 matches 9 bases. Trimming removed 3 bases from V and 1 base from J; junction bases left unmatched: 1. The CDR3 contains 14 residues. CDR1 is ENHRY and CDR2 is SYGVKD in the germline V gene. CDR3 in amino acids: CAISESGGSYEQYF. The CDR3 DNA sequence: TGTGCCATCAGTGAAAGCGGGGGGTCCTACGAGCAGTACTTC.

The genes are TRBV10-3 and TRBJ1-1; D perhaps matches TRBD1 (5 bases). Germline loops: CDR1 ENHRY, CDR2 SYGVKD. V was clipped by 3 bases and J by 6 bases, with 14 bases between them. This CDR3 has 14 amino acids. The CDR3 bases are TGTGCCATCAGTGACCCGCCGGGGGTCCCTGAAGCTTTCTTT. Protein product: CAISDPPGVPEAFF.

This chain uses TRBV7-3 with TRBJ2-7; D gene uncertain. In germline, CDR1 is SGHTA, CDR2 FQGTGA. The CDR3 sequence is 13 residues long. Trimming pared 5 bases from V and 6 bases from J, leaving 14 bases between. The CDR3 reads CASSPSGRREQYF. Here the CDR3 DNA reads TGTGCCAGCAGCCCCTCAGGCCGGCGCGAGCAGTACTTC.

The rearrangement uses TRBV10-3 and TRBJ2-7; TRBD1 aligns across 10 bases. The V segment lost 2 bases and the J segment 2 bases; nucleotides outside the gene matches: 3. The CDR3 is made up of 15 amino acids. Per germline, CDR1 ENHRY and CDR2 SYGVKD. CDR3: CAISERTGGAYEQYF. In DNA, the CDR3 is TGTGCCATCAGTGAGCGGACAGGGGGGGCCTACGAGCAGTACTTC.

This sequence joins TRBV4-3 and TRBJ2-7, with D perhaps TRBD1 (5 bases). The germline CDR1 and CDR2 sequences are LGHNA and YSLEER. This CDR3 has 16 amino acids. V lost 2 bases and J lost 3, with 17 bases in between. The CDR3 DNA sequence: TGCGCCAGCAGCCAACAATGGGGCGGTTCTTACTACGAGCAGTACTTC. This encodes CASSQQWGGSYYEQYF.

CDR3 DNA: TGTGCCAGCAGCCATAGAAGCGGCTACGAGCAGTACTTC. It translates to CASSHRSGYEQYF. The V and J genes are TRBV2 and TRBJ2-7, with D perhaps matching TRBD2 (5 bases). Germline lookup yields CDR1 SNHLY and CDR2 FYNNEI. V was shortened by 6 bases and J by 3 bases, with 12 bases between the two germline ends. The CDR3 extends over 13 amino acids.

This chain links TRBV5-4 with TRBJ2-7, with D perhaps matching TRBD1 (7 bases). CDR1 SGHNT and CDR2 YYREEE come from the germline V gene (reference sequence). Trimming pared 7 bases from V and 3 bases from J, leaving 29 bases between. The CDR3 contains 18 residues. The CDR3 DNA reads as TGTGCCAGCTCCGACGGGGGACAGCTAACCAGACCGCACTACGAGCAGTACTTC. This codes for CASSDGGQLTRPHYEQYF. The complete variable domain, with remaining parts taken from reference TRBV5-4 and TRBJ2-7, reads ETGVTQSPTHLIKTRGQQVTLRCSSQSGHNTVSWYQQALGQGPQFIFQYYREEENGRGNFPPRFSGLQFPNYSSELNVNALELDDSALYLCASSDGGQLTRPHYEQYFGPGTRLTVT.

As DNA, the CDR3 is TGTGCCAGCAGCCAGAGACAGGGAACCGGGGAGCTGTTTTTT. Its translation: CASSQRQGTGELFF. The chain links TRBV7-2 to TRBJ2-2; 7 bases match TRBD1. This CDR3 region has 14 residues. J gave up 5 bases and V 5 bases, and 5 bases lay outside the gene matches. Germline-derived CDR1 and CDR2 are SGHTA and FQGNSA.

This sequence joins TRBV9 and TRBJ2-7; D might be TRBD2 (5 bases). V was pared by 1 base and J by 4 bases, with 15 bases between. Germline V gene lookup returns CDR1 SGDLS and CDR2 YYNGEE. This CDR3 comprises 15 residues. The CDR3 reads CASSVSHLASYEQYF. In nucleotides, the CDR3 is TGTGCCAGCAGCGTAAGTCACCTAGCCAGTTACGAGCAGTACTTC.

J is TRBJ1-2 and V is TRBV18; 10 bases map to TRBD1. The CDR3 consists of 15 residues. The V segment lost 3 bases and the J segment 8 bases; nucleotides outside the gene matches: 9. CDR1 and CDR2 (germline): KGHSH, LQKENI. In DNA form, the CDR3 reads TGTGCCAGCTCACCGTTCGGGACAGGGGATTACGGCTACACCTTC. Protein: CASSPFGTGDYGYTF.

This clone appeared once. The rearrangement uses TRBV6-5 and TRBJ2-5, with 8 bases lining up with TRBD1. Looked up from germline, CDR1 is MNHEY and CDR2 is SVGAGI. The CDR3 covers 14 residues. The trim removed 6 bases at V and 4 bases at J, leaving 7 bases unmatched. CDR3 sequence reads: CASSPDRGRETQYF. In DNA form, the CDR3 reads TGTGCCAGCAGCCCCGACAGGGGTAGAGAGACCCAGTACTTC.

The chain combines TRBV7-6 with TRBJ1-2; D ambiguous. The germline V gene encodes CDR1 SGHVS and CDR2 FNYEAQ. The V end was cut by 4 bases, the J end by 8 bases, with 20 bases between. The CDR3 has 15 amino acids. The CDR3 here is CASSSRQHRAGGYTF. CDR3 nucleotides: TGTGCCAGCAGCTCCAGACAACACCGGGCGGGCGGCTACACCTTC.